Each of the 10 T cell receptor beta chains below was sequenced from the same sample in a study of blood T cell repertoires in COVID-19. The repertoire was sequenced with immunoSEQ multiplex PCR; TCRdb's copy has only in-frame clones and lacks some. The table shows under 250,000 clones, with about 90% occurring only once. The sample consisted of peripheral blood. Receptors originate from an elderly man with acute or convalescent COVID-19.

This clone has just a few counts. The CDR3 bases are TGTGCCAGCAGCTTGGCGGGACAGGGGGCGGGCTACACCTTC. Encoded protein: CASSLAGQGAGYTF. The chain couples TRBV5-4 to TRBJ1-2; 12 bases are a match to TRBD1. CDR3 size: 14 residues. The V segment lost 0 bases and the J segment 8 bases; nucleotides outside the gene matches: 2. Per germline, CDR1 SGHNT and CDR2 YYREEE (reference sequence).

This clone was seen a few times. The chain links TRBV7-9 to TRBJ1-1, with a possible D match to TRBD1 (6 bases). V shed 4 bases and J shed 8 bases, with 11 bases lying between them. The CDR3 runs 12 residues. Germline assignment: CDR1 SEHNR and CDR2 FQNEAQ (reference sequence). The CDR3 reads CASSSETGEAFF. The CDR3 DNA reads as TGTGCCAGCAGCTCCGAAACAGGGGAAGCTTTCTTT.

The rearrangement uses TRBV14 and TRBJ2-1; perhaps TRBD2 as D (5 bases). CDR3 length: 12 amino acids. Trimming removed 4 bases at V and 9 bases at J, with 10 bases between. Per germline, CDR1 SGHDN and CDR2 FVKESK. Here the CDR3 DNA reads TGTGCCAGCAGCCCCCAGCGGTTTGAGCAGTTCTTC. It translates to CASSPQRFEQFF.

This chain connects TRBV5-1 to TRBJ1-2; 7 positions match TRBD1. Germline V gene sequence: CDR1 SGHRS, CDR2 YFSETQ. This CDR3 spans 20 amino acids. The J segment lost 5 bases and the V segment lost 0 bases, leaving 22 bases of the junction unmatched. CDR3 loop: CASSLAHGRGLRNFGYGYTF. The CDR3 DNA reads as TGCGCCAGCAGCTTGGCCCATGGAAGGGGGCTTCGGAATTTCGGGTATGGCTACACCTTC.

In this sample, this clone turned up once. The rearrangement links TRBV28 to TRBJ2-7; no clear D. Germline CDR1 and CDR2: MDHEN and SYDVKM. V was pared by 7 bases and J by 6 bases, with 10 bases between. This CDR3 is built from 11 residues. The CDR3 region has the DNA TGTGCCAGCATTTCAGCGAGCGAGCAGTACTTC. It codes for CASISASEQYF.

The CDR3 nucleotides read TGTGCCAGCAGCTTGACTTATGGACAGGAGGAAACCGGGCTGTTTTTT. Amino acid sequence: CASSLTYGQEETGLFF. The chain couples TRBV11-1 to TRBJ2-2, with 7 bases matching TRBD1. CDR3 length: 16 residues. V was clipped by 3 bases and J by 13 bases; unmatched bases: 17. Germline V CDR1 and CDR2: SGHAT, FQDESV (reference sequence).

This chain links TRBV5-1 with TRBJ2-3; 11 nucleotides match TRBD2. CDR1 is SGHRS, CDR2 YFSETQ, per germline. V shed 0 bases, J shed 13 bases, and the junction held 13 bases outside the gene matches. The CDR3 is 16 residues long. Written as DNA, the CDR3 is TGCGCCAGCAGCTTGGCGGCTAGCGGGGGGCCGATCAGTAAGTATTTT. Protein sequence: CASSLAASGGPISKYF.

The chain couples TRBV27 to TRBJ1-6; possible D gene TRBD1, 5 bases. V was trimmed by 0 bases and J by 9 bases, leaving 12 bases between them. CDR1 is MNHEY, CDR2 SMNVEV, per germline (reference sequence). The CDR3 sequence is 15 residues long. CDR3 loop: CASSLSKGAGSPLHF. CDR3 DNA: TGTGCCAGCAGTTTATCGAAAGGGGCAGGTTCACCCCTCCACTTT.

CDR3 nucleotides: TGTGCCAGCAGCTCGACTAGCGGTCGCACAGATACGCAGTATTTT. The encoded protein is CASSSTSGRTDTQYF. The rearrangement uses TRBV7-3 and TRBJ2-3; TRBD2 matches at 9 bases. With 4 bases clipped from V and 1 base from J, the junction kept 3 bases outside the gene matches. This CDR3 contains 15 residues. CDR1 and CDR2 (germline): SGHTA, FQGTGA. Complete variable domain (other parts from reference TRBV7-3 and TRBJ2-3): GAGVSQTPSNKVTEKGKYVELRCDPISGHTALYWYRQSLGQGPEFLIYFQGTGAADDSGLPNDRFFAVRPEGSVSTLKIQRTERGDSAVYLCASSSTSGRTDTQYFGPGTRLTVL.

In regard to this clone: This CDR3 is also generated by other DNA sequences in the sample. The J gene is TRBJ2-6, the V gene TRBV19; 8 bases map to TRBD2. CDR1 is LNHDA, CDR2 SQIVND, per germline (reference sequence). V trimming: 6 bases; J trimming: 1 base; junction bases outside the gene matches: 2. The CDR3 consists of 15 residues. The CDR3 is CASSPGGSGANVLTF. CDR3 in DNA: TGTGCCAGTAGCCCGGGGGGGTCTGGGGCCAACGTCCTGACTTTC.